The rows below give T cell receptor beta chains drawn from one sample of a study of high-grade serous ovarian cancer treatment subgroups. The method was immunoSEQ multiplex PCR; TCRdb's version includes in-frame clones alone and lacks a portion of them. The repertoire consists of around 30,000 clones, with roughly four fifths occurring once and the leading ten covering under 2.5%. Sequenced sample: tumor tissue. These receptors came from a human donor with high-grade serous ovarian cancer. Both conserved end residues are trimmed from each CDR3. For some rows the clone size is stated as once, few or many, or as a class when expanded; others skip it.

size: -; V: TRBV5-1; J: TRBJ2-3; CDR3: ASSLGGKPTDTQY
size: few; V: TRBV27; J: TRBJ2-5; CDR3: ATSEAGRQETQY
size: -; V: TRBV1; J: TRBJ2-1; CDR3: TSSQDQVNNEQF
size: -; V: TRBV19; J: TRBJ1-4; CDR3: ASRKDRATNEKLF
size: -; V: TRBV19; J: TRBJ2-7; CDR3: ASSAGGGNRYEQY
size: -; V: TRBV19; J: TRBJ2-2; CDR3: ASSIFFGGNTGELF
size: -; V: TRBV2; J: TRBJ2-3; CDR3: ASTRTRGPSTDTQY
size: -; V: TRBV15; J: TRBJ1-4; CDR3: ATSRVPSEKLF
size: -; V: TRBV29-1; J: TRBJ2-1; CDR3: SVVAGLNNEQF
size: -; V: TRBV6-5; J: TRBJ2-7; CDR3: ASSYAASGGYEQY
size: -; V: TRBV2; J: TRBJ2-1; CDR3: ASRTLETVNEQF
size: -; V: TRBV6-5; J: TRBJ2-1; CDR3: ASSLLGGSRDEQF
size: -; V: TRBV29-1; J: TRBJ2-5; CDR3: SVDYGTRETQY
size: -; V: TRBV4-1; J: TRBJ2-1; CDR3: ASSQGRARGYNEQF
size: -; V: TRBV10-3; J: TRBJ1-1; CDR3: AINYRSHRNTEAF
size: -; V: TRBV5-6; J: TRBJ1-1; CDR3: ASSLAAGSQLNTEAF
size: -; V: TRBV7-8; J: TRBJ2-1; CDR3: ASSTNPTQGWSYNEQF
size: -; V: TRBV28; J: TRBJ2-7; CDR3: ASSLSGGTYEQY
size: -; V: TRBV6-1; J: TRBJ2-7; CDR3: ASSGIVSSYEQY
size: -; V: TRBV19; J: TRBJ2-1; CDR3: ASSPYSGNEQF
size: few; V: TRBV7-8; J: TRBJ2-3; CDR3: ASSLVTGTDTQY
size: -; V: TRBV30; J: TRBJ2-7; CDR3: AWCTLGDTGEQY
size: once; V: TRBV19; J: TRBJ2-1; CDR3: ASSPGDLISYNEQF
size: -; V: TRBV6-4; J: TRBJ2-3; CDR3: ASSDINRPPSTDTQY
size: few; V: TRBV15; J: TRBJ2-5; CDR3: ATSRAGDSKETQY
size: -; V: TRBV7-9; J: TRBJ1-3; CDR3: ASSDPGLSGNTIY
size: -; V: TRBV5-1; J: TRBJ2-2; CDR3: ASSLVAGEGTGELF
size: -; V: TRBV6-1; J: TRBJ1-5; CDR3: ATLGSSDQPQH
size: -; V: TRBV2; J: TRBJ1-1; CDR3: ASSERDVGTEAF
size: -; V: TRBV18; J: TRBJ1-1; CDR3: ASSLTGDENTEAF
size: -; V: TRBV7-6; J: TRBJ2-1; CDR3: ASSLGGEAHNEQF
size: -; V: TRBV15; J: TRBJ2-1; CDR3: ATSRRGGLRFEQF
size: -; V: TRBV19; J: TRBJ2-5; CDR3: ASSLGLAQETQY
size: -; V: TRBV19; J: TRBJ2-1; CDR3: ASSHSRTRGADEQF
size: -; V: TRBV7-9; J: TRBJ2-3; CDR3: ASSMTSANTDTQY
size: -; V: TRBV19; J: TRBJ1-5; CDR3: ASSINGAGSSNQPQH
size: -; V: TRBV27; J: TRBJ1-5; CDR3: ASSLTGVSNQPQH
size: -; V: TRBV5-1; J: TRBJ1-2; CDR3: ASSLLPGTGAGYGYT
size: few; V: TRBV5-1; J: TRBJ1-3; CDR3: ASRSGALGGNTIY
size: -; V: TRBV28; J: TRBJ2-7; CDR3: ASSSLDGHFYEQY